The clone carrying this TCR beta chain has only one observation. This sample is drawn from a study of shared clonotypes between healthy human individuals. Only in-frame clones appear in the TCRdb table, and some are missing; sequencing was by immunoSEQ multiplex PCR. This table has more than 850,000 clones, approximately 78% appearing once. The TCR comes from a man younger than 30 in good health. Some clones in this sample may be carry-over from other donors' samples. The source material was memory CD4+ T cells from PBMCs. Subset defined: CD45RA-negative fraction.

CDR3 residues: CASSFTDRVNAEAFF. The CDR3, as DNA: TGTGCCAGCAGTTTTACAGACAGGGTAAACGCTGAAGCTTTCTTT. The chain has TRBV28 and TRBJ1-1; 7 nucleotides agree with TRBD1. V lost 3 bases to trimming and J lost 6 bases; unmatched junction nucleotides: 10. Germline-derived CDR1 and CDR2 are MDHEN and SYDVKM. The CDR3 spans 15 residues.